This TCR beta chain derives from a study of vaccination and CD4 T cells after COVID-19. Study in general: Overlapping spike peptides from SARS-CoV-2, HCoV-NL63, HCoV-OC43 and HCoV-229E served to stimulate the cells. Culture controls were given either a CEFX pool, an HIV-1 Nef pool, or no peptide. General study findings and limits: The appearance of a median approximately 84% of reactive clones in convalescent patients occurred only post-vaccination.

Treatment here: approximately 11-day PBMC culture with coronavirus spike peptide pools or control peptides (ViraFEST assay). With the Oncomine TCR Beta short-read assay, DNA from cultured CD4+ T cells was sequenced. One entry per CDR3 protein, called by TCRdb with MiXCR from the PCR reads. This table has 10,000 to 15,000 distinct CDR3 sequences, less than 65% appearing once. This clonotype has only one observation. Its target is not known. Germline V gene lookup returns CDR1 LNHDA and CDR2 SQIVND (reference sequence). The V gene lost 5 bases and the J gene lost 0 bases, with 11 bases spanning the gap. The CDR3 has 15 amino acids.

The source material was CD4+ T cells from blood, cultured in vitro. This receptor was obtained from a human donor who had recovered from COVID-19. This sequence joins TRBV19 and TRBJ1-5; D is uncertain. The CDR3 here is CASSDQAYSNQPQHF. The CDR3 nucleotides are TGTGCCAGTAGTGACCAGGCATATAGCAATCAGCCCCAGCATTTT.